This T cell receptor beta chain was retrieved from a study of metastatic and nonmetastatic thyroid tumors. Notes on the study in general: In blood and tumor, TCR beta diversity was reportedly significantly higher in malignant thyroid tumors than in benign nodules.

With MiXCR, TCRdb called clones anew from the PCR reads. This sample carries over 11,000 clones, about a quarter of them seen once, and the ten largest clones take around 8%. Per germline, CDR1 DFQATT and CDR2 SNEGSKA (reference sequence). This CDR3 spans 14 amino acids. V was pared by 1 base and J by 3 bases, with 10 bases between. There were no patients who had received any treatment before thyroid surgery. This clone was seen once. The antigen is unknown. The sequencing input was blood. This chain joins TRBV20-1 and TRBJ2-1; D is unclear. This TCR was recovered from a female donor with papillary thyroid cancer or a benign thyroid nodule (not recorded which). Some clones in this sample may be carry-over from other donors' samples. The CDR3 spells CSARGATDYNEQFF. In DNA form, the CDR3 reads TGCAGTGCTAGAGGGGCTACGGACTACAATGAGCAGTTCTTC.